The 21 T cell receptor beta chains given below trace back to one sample, sequenced in a study of blood T cell repertoires in COVID-19. Libraries were prepared by immunoSEQ multiplex PCR; TCRdb keeps only in-frame clonotypes and omits some of them. The data show tens of thousands of clones, about 92% seen once. Sequencing was done on a sample of peripheral blood. The receptors originated from a woman of 80 years or more with acute or convalescent COVID-19.

V usage is TRBV5-1 and J usage is TRBJ2-1; 13 bases are shared with TRBD2. V gave up 1 base and J gave up 10 bases; unmatched junction bases: 11. The length of the CDR3 is 17 residues. Germline V gene data show CDR1 as SGHRS and CDR2 as YFSETQ. CDR3 DNA sequence: TGCGCCAGCAGCTTGCTGACACCCGGGACTAGCGGGGCGGAGCAGTTCTTC. Protein product: CASSLLTPGTSGAEQFF.

The rearrangement joins TRBV5-1 to TRBJ2-7; D is unresolved. The CDR3 spans 13 residues. The V end was cut by 0 bases, the J end by 4 bases, with 8 bases between. The germline V gene has CDR1 SGHRS and CDR2 YFSETQ. CDR3 nucleotide sequence: TGCGCCAGCAGCTTGGAATTCCGGTACGAGCAGTACTTC. Translating it yields CASSLEFRYEQYF.

This chain links TRBV6-5 with TRBJ1-3; TRBD1 might be the D (5 bases). V was shortened by 6 bases and J by 2 bases, with 14 bases between the two germline ends. Germline CDR1 MNHEY, CDR2 SVGAGI. This CDR3 has 15 residues. CDR3 amino acids: CASRSVLGAGNTIYF. The CDR3 DNA sequence: TGTGCCAGCAGGAGTGTCTTAGGGGCTGGAAACACCATATATTTT.

The V call is TRBV16, the J call TRBJ1-5; 9 bases line up with TRBD1. The V and J ends lost 8 bases and 7 bases, in that order; junction bases with no gene match: 6. Germline CDR1 is KGHSY and CDR2 is FQNENV. The CDR3 is made up of 13 amino acids. CDR3 residues: CASGQGPGQPQHF. CDR3 bases: TGTGCCAGCGGACAGGGGCCAGGGCAGCCCCAGCATTTT.

This clone was seen only once. This sequence joins TRBV30 and TRBJ1-1; D gene ambiguous. This CDR3 is 13 amino acids long. V dropped 2 bases and J dropped 7 bases, with 14 bases sitting between them. Germline loops: CDR1 GTSNPN, CDR2 SVGIG (reference sequence). The CDR3 sequence: CAWSPYSRGEAFF. The CDR3 DNA follows: TGTGCCTGGAGTCCCTACTCGCGGGGTGAAGCTTTCTTT.

The chain links TRBV6-4 to TRBJ1-2; no clear D gene. Germline V lookup: CDR1 MRHNA, CDR2 SNTAGT. The CDR3 has 14 amino acids. The V end lost 0 bases, the J end lost 7 bases, and 12 bases lay between the germline ends. The DNA for the CDR3 is TGTGCCAGCAGTGACTCGGGTGGGCTTTTTGGCTACACCTTC. It encodes CASSDSGGLFGYTF.

The chain couples TRBV2 to TRBJ2-3, with 11 nucleotides matching TRBD2. Germline values: CDR1 SNHLY, CDR2 FYNNEI. The CDR3 runs 15 residues. V shed 5 bases and J 4 bases; nucleotides not matched to a gene: 5. CDR3 residues: CASSLLAGGADTQYF. For the CDR3, the DNA is TGTGCCAGCAGTCTCCTAGCGGGGGGCGCAGATACGCAGTATTTT.

The rearrangement links TRBV3-1 (or the pseudogene TRBV3-2) to TRBJ2-5; possible D gene TRBD2, 6 bases. The CDR3 runs 15 residues. Trimming removed 0 bases at V and 1 base at J, with 9 bases between. The germline gives CDR1 LGHDT, CDR2 YNNKEL (reference sequence). The CDR3 DNA sequence: TGTGCCAGCAGCCAAGATGGCGGGGCCCAAGAGACCCAGTACTTC. Translated, it gives CASSQDGGAQETQYF.

This clone was observed once. The chain carries TRBV19 and TRBJ2-3; D not certain. Trimming took off 5 bases at V and 3 bases at J, with 9 bases between the two ends. The CDR3 sequence is 13 residues long. Germline V gene sequence: CDR1 LNHDA, CDR2 SQIVND (reference sequence). The CDR3 DNA reads as TGTGCCAGTAGTTTTCAGGAAACAGATACGCAGTATTTT. Residues: CASSFQETDTQYF. The full variable domain, completed using reference TRBV19 and TRBJ2-3, is DGGITQSPKYLFRKEGQNVTLSCEQNLNHDAMYWYRQDPGQGLRLIYYSQIVNDFQKGDIAEGYSVSREKKESFPLTVTSAQKNPTAFYLCASSFQETDTQYFGPGTRLTVL.

The J gene is TRBJ1-2, the V gene TRBV3-1 (or the pseudogene TRBV3-2); D ambiguous. CDR3 length equals 13 residues. The germline V and J ends were trimmed by 7 bases and 8 bases, with 17 bases remaining between them. Germline CDR1 reads LGHDT; CDR2 reads YNNKEL (reference sequence). Here the CDR3 DNA reads TGTGCCAGCACCCCAACAAGGATGGGCGGCTACACCTTC. Translation gives CASTPTRMGGYTF.

V is TRBV5-5 and J is TRBJ2-7; 9 positions agree with TRBD1. The CDR3 extends over 15 amino acids. The trim removed 5 bases at V and 4 bases at J, leaving 10 bases unmatched. The germline gives CDR1 SGHKS, CDR2 YYEKEE (reference sequence). DNA of the CDR3: TGTGCCAGCAGGGCCGGGACAGGGAATTTGTACGAGCAGTACGTC. Its translation: CASRAGTGNLYEQYV.

This sequence joins TRBV6-6 and TRBJ1-6; the D is unclear. V was trimmed by 0 bases and J by 10 bases, leaving 16 bases between them. The CDR3 consists of 16 residues. Germline V lookup: CDR1 MNHNY, CDR2 SVGAGI (reference sequence). This CDR3 is CASSYSGVDAGSPLHF. CDR3 bases: TGTGCCAGCAGTTACTCGGGCGTCGATGCGGGATCACCCCTCCACTTT.

The CDR3 coding sequence is TGTGCCAGCAGCCAAAAGACAGTAATGAACACTGAAGCTTTCTTT. Translated: CASSQKTVMNTEAFF. The chain joins TRBV5-4 to TRBJ1-1; D is perhaps TRBD1 (5 bases). CDR1 is SGHNT, CDR2 YYREEE, per germline (reference sequence). Trimming shortened V by 4 bases and J by 0 bases, and 13 bases separated the two germline ends. The CDR3 is 15 amino acids.

This clone occurred once. The chain has TRBV10-2 and TRBJ2-2, with 11 bases fitting TRBD2. V trimming: 5 bases; J trimming: 4 bases; junction bases outside the gene matches: 6. Germline assignment: CDR1 WSHSY and CDR2 SAAADI. The CDR3 spans 16 residues. The CDR3 bases are TGCGCCAGCAGTCCGGCCGGGACTAGCGGCACCGGGGAGCTGTTTTTT. Amino acid sequence: CASSPAGTSGTGELFF.

The chain carries TRBV3-1 (or the pseudogene TRBV3-2) and TRBJ2-5; 9 bases are shared with TRBD2. Trimming took 8 bases from V and 5 from J; bases not matched to a gene: 9. The CDR3 spans 14 residues. Germline lookup yields CDR1 LGHDT and CDR2 YNNKEL (reference sequence). The CDR3 loop reads CASDGGGAQETQYF. The CDR3 nucleotides read TGTGCCAGCGACGGCGGGGGGGCTCAGGAGACCCAGTACTTC.

The chain carries TRBV7-9 and TRBJ1-1; perhaps TRBD1 as D (5 bases). Germline lookup yields CDR1 SEHNR and CDR2 FQNEAQ (reference sequence). The CDR3 spans 14 residues. The V gene lost 7 bases and the J gene lost 3 bases, with 15 bases spanning the gap. CDR3 DNA: TGTGCCAGCACCCAAGGAGGCAGGGACACTGAAGCTTTCTTT. Protein sequence: CASTQGGRDTEAFF.

The CDR3 DNA reads TGTGCCACCAGCAGAGATTGGGGGGGCAATCAGCCCCAGCATTTT. This sequence encodes CATSRDWGGNQPQHF. The V call is TRBV15, the J call TRBJ1-5, with a possible D match to TRBD1 (5 bases). Germline-derived CDR1 and CDR2 are LNHNV and YYDKDF (reference sequence). With 0 bases removed from V and 2 bases from J, the gap between germline ends came to 8 bases. This CDR3 contains 15 residues. Variable domain in full (rest from reference TRBV15 and TRBJ1-5): DAMVIQNPRYQVTQFGKPVTLSCSQTLNHNVMYWYQQKSSQAPKLLFHYYDKDFNNEADTPDNFQSRRPNTSFCFLDIRSPGLGDTAMYLCATSRDWGGNQPQHFGDGTRLSIL.

The chain has TRBV10-3 and TRBJ1-5; D might be TRBD1 (6 bases). This CDR3 contains 13 residues. Germline CDR1 and CDR2: ENHRY and SYGVKD. V gave up 4 bases and J gave up 6 bases, with 10 bases separating them. DNA of the CDR3: TGTGCCATCAGTGTACAGGGCGCTCAGCCCCAGCATTTT. Protein sequence: CAISVQGAQPQHF.

The gene calls are TRBV2 and TRBJ2-1; 10 nucleotides line up with TRBD2. Trimming removed 2 bases from V and 2 bases from J; junction bases left unmatched: 0. The CDR3 contains 15 residues. Germline V gene lookup returns CDR1 SNHLY and CDR2 FYNNEI. The CDR3 reads CASSESGGAYNEQFF. As DNA, the CDR3 is TGTGCCAGCAGTGAAAGCGGGGGGGCCTACAATGAGCAGTTCTTC.

V and J are TRBV6-1 and TRBJ1-5, with D possibly being TRBD1 (6 bases). The CDR3 totals 15 residues. V was clipped by 3 bases and J by 1 base, with 10 bases between them. Germline V lookup: CDR1 MNHNS, CDR2 SASEGT. CDR3 loop: CASSESQGSNQPQHF. CDR3 coding DNA: TGTGCCAGCAGTGAGTCTCAGGGGAGCAATCAGCCCCAGCATTTT.

The V call is TRBV24-1, the J call TRBJ1-2; D is perhaps TRBD1 (5 bases). Deletions cut 4 bases from V and 8 bases from J, with 13 bases between. The CDR3 has 13 amino acids. The V gene's germline CDR1 is KGHDR and CDR2 SFDVKD. Written as DNA, the CDR3 is TGTGCCACCAGTGACTCGGCGCGGGGGGGCTACACCTTC. It yields the protein CATSDSARGGYTF.